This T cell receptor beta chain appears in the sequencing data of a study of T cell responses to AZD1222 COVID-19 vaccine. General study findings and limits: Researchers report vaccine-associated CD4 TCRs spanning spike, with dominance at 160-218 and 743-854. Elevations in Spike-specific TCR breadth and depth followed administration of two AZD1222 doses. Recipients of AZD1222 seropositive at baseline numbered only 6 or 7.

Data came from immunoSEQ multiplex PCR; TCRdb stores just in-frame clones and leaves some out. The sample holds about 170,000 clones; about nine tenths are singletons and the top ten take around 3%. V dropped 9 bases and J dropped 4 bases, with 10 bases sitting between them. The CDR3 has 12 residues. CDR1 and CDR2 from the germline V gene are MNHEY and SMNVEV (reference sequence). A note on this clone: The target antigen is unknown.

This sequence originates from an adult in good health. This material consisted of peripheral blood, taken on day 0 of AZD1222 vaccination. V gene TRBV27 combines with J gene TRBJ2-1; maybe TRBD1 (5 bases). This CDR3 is CARNQGYNEQFF. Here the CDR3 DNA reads TGTGCCAGAAACCAGGGATACAATGAGCAGTTCTTC.